Listed here are 10 T cell receptor beta chains from one sample, sequenced in a study of blood T cell repertoires in COVID-19. Measured with immunoSEQ multiplex PCR; TCRdb has only the in-frame clones, and not every one. The sample records 240,000 or so clones, approximately 90% being singletons. Sequenced: peripheral blood. These receptors were collected from a man aged 55-75 years who had recovered from COVID-19.

The chain uses TRBV9 and TRBJ2-3; TRBD2 agrees at 10 bases. Looked up from germline, CDR1 is SGDLS and CDR2 is YYNGEE. CDR3 length: 15 amino acids. The junction had 2 bases not matched to a gene; V was cut back by 2 bases and J by 2 bases. CDR3 nucleotides: TGTGCCAGCAGCGTTAGCGGGGGGTTCACAGATACGCAGTATTTT. Encoded protein: CASSVSGGFTDTQYF.

The chain recombines TRBV19 with TRBJ2-7, with D tentatively TRBD1 (6 bases). V was pared by 7 bases and J by 9 bases, with 22 bases between. This CDR3 has 14 amino acids. The V gene's germline CDR1 is LNHDA and CDR2 SQIVND (reference sequence). DNA for the CDR3: TGTGCCAGTACCCCAGGCCAGGGGCCGCTCGGGCAGTACTTC. It encodes CASTPGQGPLGQYF. The whole variable domain, filled in from reference TRBV19 and TRBJ2-7, reads DGGITQSPKYLFRKEGQNVTLSCEQNLNHDAMYWYRQDPGQGLRLIYYSQIVNDFQKGDIAEGYSVSREKKESFPLTVTSAQKNPTAFYLCASTPGQGPLGQYFGPGTRLTVT.

V is TRBV3-1 (or the pseudogene TRBV3-2) and J is TRBJ2-7; TRBD2 might be the D (6 bases). Germline lookup yields CDR1 LGHDT and CDR2 YNNKEL (reference sequence). The CDR3 totals 14 residues. The V end lost 3 bases, the J end lost 4 bases, and 13 bases lay between the germline ends. The CDR3 DNA sequence: TGTGCCAGCAGCCAGAGTCCTGCGGGATACGAGCAGTACTTC. Translating gives CASSQSPAGYEQYF.

V is TRBV5-1 and J is TRBJ2-1; 8 bases match TRBD2. Germline V gives CDR1 SGHRS, CDR2 YFSETQ. The CDR3 is made up of 15 amino acids. V lost 6 bases, J lost 0 bases, and 5 bases stayed unmatched. CDR3 DNA sequence: TGCGCCAGCAAGCGGGGGTCGAGCTCCTACAATGAGCAGTTCTTC. Translation: CASKRGSSSYNEQFF.

The sample holds one count of this clone. The chain links TRBV7-2 to TRBJ1-2; TRBD1 agrees at 7 bases. Germline trimming cut 5 bases from V and 8 bases from J; bases unmatched to any gene: 8. The CDR3 contains 13 residues. The V gene's germline CDR1 is SGHTA and CDR2 FQGNSA. CDR3 amino acids: CASSGDRVRGYTF. Here the CDR3 DNA reads TGTGCCAGCAGCGGAGACAGGGTACGCGGCTACACCTTC.

This chain uses TRBV28 with TRBJ1-1; D is perhaps TRBD1 (6 bases). Trimming pared 6 bases from V and 6 bases from J, leaving 20 bases between. CDR1 and CDR2 (germline): MDHEN, SYDVKM. The CDR3 has 15 amino acids. The CDR3 sequence: CASSFGGGGIPEAFF. Written as DNA, the CDR3 is TGTGCCAGCAGCTTCGGCGGCGGGGGCATTCCTGAAGCTTTCTTT.

The chain combines TRBV5-1 with TRBJ1-3; perhaps TRBD1 as D (6 bases). The V end was cut by 4 bases, the J end by 0 bases, with 14 bases between. In germline, CDR1 is SGHRS, CDR2 YFSETQ. This CDR3 has 16 amino acids. The DNA for the CDR3 is TGCGCCAGCAGCCGAATACGGGACAACTCTGGAAACACCATATATTTT. It is translated as CASSRIRDNSGNTIYF.

The V and J genes are TRBV5-1 and TRBJ1-2; D is perhaps TRBD1 (6 bases). CDR3 length: 16 amino acids. Germline V gene lookup returns CDR1 SGHRS and CDR2 YFSETQ. Trimming shortened V by 4 bases and J by 6 bases, and 22 bases separated the two germline ends. CDR3 DNA: TGCGCCAGCAGCCCTCTCACGGGGGGCGATTTGGATGGCTACACCTTC. It translates to CASSPLTGGDLDGYTF.

The chain uses TRBV27 and TRBJ1-1; 8 nucleotides line up with TRBD1. This CDR3 has 15 residues. Germline CDR1 is MNHEY and CDR2 is SMNVEV (reference sequence). V lost 0 bases, J lost 5 bases, and 5 bases stayed unmatched. CDR3 residues: CASSLSQGASTEAFF. Here the CDR3 DNA reads TGTGCCAGCAGTTTATCGCAGGGGGCATCGACTGAAGCTTTCTTT.

The V call is TRBV21-1, the J call TRBJ2-1; the D call in the table, TRBD2, was not verified against the DNA. TRBV21-1 represents a pseudogene. The CDR3 has 15 residues. The CDR3 here is CASSKVRGGRYEQFF. The DNA for the CDR3 is TGTGCCAGCAGCAAGGTGCGGGGGGGCCGGTATGAGCAGTTCTTC.